Each of the 28 T cell receptor beta chains below was sequenced from the same sample in a study of glioma-infiltrating T cells. Using RNA template, CDR3s of TCR alpha and beta were amplified with iRepertoire arm-PCR. TCRdb ran MiXCR on the multiplex PCR reads and lists one entry per CDR3 protein. The sample includes about 140,000 distinct CDR3 sequences, around 42% seen only once; the top ten take about 18%. The sequenced material came from glioma tissue, nonneoplastic brain tissue, or PBMCs (not recorded which). These receptors all come from a human donor with low-grade glioma or glioblastoma, undergoing nonglioma brain surgery, or in good health (not recorded which).

The chain employs TRBV6-6 and TRBJ2-5, with D unresolved. Between the trimmed V and J ends, which lost 0 bases and 4 bases, there was a span of 9 bases. This CDR3 region has 14 residues. Per germline, CDR1 MNHNY and CDR2 SVGAGI (reference sequence). This chain's CDR3 is CASSYSIHGETQYF. Written as DNA, the CDR3 is TGTGCCAGCAGTTACTCGATACACGGAGAGACCCAGTACTTC.

The chain couples TRBV4-1 to TRBJ1-5, with D possibly being TRBD1 (6 bases). CDR1 and CDR2 (germline): MGHRA, YSYEKL. The CDR3 runs to 15 residues. Trimming took 4 bases from V and 2 from J, leaving 12 bases between them. The CDR3 DNA sequence: TGCGCCAGCAGCCCTGCGGACAGCGGCAATCAGCCCCAGCATTTT. Amino acid sequence: CASSPADSGNQPQHF.

This clonotype occurred many times. This chain uses TRBV20-1 with TRBJ2-3; TRBD2 matches at 10 bases. With V trimmed by 6 bases and J by 2 bases, 2 bases remained unmatched. The CDR3 sequence is 13 residues long. Germline V gene sequence: CDR1 DFQATT, CDR2 SNEGSKA (reference sequence). The chain's CDR3 is CSATSGTTDTQYF. DNA of the CDR3: TGCAGTGCCACTAGCGGGACCACAGATACGCAGTATTTT.

The V and J genes are TRBV2 and TRBJ2-1; 12 bases align to TRBD2. Germline lookup yields CDR1 SNHLY and CDR2 FYNNEI. The CDR3 spans 13 residues. Trimming removed 6 bases from V and 8 bases from J; junction bases left unmatched: 2. The CDR3 nucleotides are TGTGCCAGCAGACTAGCGGGGGGTTATGAGCAGTTCTTC. It is translated as CASRLAGGYEQFF.

The V call is TRBV7-2, the J call TRBJ2-3, with D unclear. With 2 bases removed from V and 1 base from J, the gap between germline ends came to 7 bases. Germline CDR1 is SGHTA and CDR2 is FQGNSA. CDR3 length: 14 amino acids. This chain's CDR3 is CASSLFRGTDTQYF. The CDR3 DNA follows: TGTGCCAGCAGCTTATTCCGGGGCACAGATACGCAGTATTTT.

This chain joins TRBV10-2 and TRBJ1-5, with no clear D. Trimming stripped 7 bases from V and 6 bases from J, with 16 bases between. Germline V gene data show CDR1 as WSHSY and CDR2 as SAAADI. This CDR3 is built from 14 residues. The CDR3 reads CASTVHGRGQPQHF. DNA for the CDR3: TGCGCCAGCACCGTTCACGGACGGGGTCAGCCCCAGCATTTT.

V gene TRBV5-1 combines with J gene TRBJ1-3; tentative D call: TRBD1 (6 bases). This CDR3 has 16 residues. Trimming shortened V by 0 bases and J by 2 bases, and 12 bases separated the two germline ends. Germline V lookup: CDR1 SGHRS, CDR2 YFSETQ. CDR3 bases: TGCGCCAGCAGCTTGGAAGGGGGAATGGCTGGAAACACCATATATTTT. It translates to CASSLEGGMAGNTIYF.

The rearrangement uses TRBV7-2 and TRBJ2-7; D is ambiguous. Germline CDR1 and CDR2: SGHTA and FQGNSA. Trimming removed 5 bases at V and 2 bases at J, with 16 bases between. This CDR3 region has 15 residues. The CDR3 DNA sequence: TGTGCCAGCAGCCCCAGCCGGGCAAAAACCTACGAGCAGTACTTC. Protein product: CASSPSRAKTYEQYF.

V gene TRBV7-2 combines with J gene TRBJ1-5; D uncertain. With 1 base removed from V and 6 bases from J, the gap between germline ends came to 10 bases. The CDR3 has 14 amino acids. The V gene's germline CDR1 is SGHTA and CDR2 FQGNSA. As DNA, the CDR3 is TGTGCCAGCAGCTTAGGCGTCTCGGCTCAGCCCCAGCATTTT. Protein: CASSLGVSAQPQHF.

This clonotype appeared a few times. The chain employs TRBV27 and TRBJ2-7; tentatively, D is TRBD1 (6 bases). The CDR3 contains 13 residues. With 4 bases removed from V and 4 bases from J, the gap between germline ends came to 11 bases. CDR1 MNHEY and CDR2 SMNVEV come from the germline V gene (reference sequence). The CDR3 DNA reads as TGTGCCAGCAGTTACAGGGATACTTACGAGCAGTACTTC. Translating gives CASSYRDTYEQYF.

The genes are TRBV20-1 and TRBJ2-7, with a tentative D call TRBD1 (5 bases). The CDR3 has 14 residues. Germline lookup yields CDR1 DFQATT and CDR2 SNEGSKA (reference sequence). The V end lost 3 bases, the J end lost 2 bases, and 14 bases lay between the germline ends. CDR3: CSASPMTATYEQYF. The CDR3 DNA is TGCAGTGCTAGCCCCATGACAGCTACCTACGAGCAGTACTTC.

With respect to this clonotype: The conserved phenylalanine or tryptophan is not found at the CDR3 terminus, so this likely reflects a read error. V usage is TRBV20-1 and J usage is TRBJ2-1; TRBD1 aligns across 8 bases. The CDR3 totals 15 residues. V lost 0 bases, J lost 8 bases, and 9 bases stayed unmatched. Looked up from germline, CDR1 is DFQATT and CDR2 is SNEGSKA (reference sequence). This CDR3 is CSARDGAGGADEQFL. The CDR3 nucleotides are TGCAGTGCTAGAGACGGGGCAGGGGGCGCGGATGAGCAGTTCCTC.

The chain joins TRBV6-1 to TRBJ2-3; 9 bases match TRBD2. This CDR3 is 15 amino acids long. With 8 bases clipped from V and 4 bases from J, the junction kept 10 bases outside the gene matches. The germline gives CDR1 MNHNS, CDR2 SASEGT. The CDR3 sequence: CASLSGTSMADTQYF. Written as DNA, the CDR3 is TGTGCCAGCCTGAGCGGGACTAGCATGGCAGATACGCAGTATTTT.

This clonotype was seen only a few times. J is TRBJ2-7 and V is TRBV18; D is perhaps TRBD1 (6 bases). The germline V gene encodes CDR1 KGHSH and CDR2 LQKENI. V shed 5 bases and J shed 3 bases, with 11 bases lying between them. CDR3 length: 13 amino acids. CDR3 DNA: TGTGCCAGCTCAGAGGGACACCTCTACGAGCAGTACTTC. This sequence encodes CASSEGHLYEQYF. The entire variable domain, with the rest obtained from reference TRBV18 and TRBJ2-7, is as follows: NAGVMQNPRHLVRRRGQEARLRCSPMKGHSHVYWYRQLPEEGLKFMVYLQKENIIDESGMPKERFSAEFPKEGPSILRIQQVVRGDSAAYFCASSEGHLYEQYFGPGTRLTVT.

Notes on this clonotype: Germline and junction disagree at one end, which may indicate a read error. The chain employs TRBV4-2 and TRBJ2-7, with 9 bases fitting TRBD2. The CDR3 is 15 amino acids. CDR1 is LGHNA, CDR2 YNFKEQ, per germline. This CDR3 reads CASSQERTSAYEQYF. DNA of the CDR3: TGTGCCAGCAGCCAAGAGAGGACTAGCGCCTATGAGCAGTACTTC.

This chain uses TRBV6-5 with TRBJ1-2; no firm D call. Per the germline V gene, CDR1 is MNHEY and CDR2 is SVGAGI. CDR3 length: 13 residues. Trimming pared 4 bases from V and 4 bases from J, leaving 10 bases between. The CDR3 is CASSLGRTYGYTF. CDR3 sequence (DNA): TGTGCCAGCAGTTTAGGCAGGACCTATGGCTACACCTTC.

The genes are TRBV12-3 or TRBV12-4 and TRBJ2-3, with 11 bases aligning to TRBD2. Germline trimming cut 6 bases from V and 0 bases from J; bases unmatched to any gene: 11. CDR3 length: 18 amino acids. The CDR3 spells CASSLQIASGGSTDTQYF. The CDR3 DNA sequence: TGTGCCAGCAGCTTACAAATCGCTAGCGGGGGGAGCACAGATACGCAGTATTTT.

About this clonotype itself: The junction differs from germline at one of its ends, possibly a read error. The rearrangement links TRBV6-6 to TRBJ2-7; weak D call: TRBD1 (6 bases). The germline CDR1 and CDR2 sequences are MNHNY and SVGAGI (reference sequence). The CDR3 is made up of 14 amino acids. CDR3 nucleotides: TGTGCAAGCAGTTACTCCAGGGGAAACTACGAGCAGTACTTC. Translated, it gives CASSYSRGNYEQYF.

As to this clonotype: A much larger clone differs by one base, so this may be a read error. The chain uses TRBV6-5 and TRBJ1-5; weak D call: TRBD1 (5 bases). V was trimmed by 6 bases and J by 7 bases, leaving 13 bases between them. Germline V gene lookup returns CDR1 MNHEY and CDR2 SVGAGI. CDR3 size: 13 residues. CDR3 protein: CASRAGRQQPQHF. The CDR3, as DNA: TGTGCCAGCAGAGCAGGGCGGCAGCAGCCCCAGCATTTT.

The rearrangement uses TRBV2 and TRBJ2-1; the match to TRBD2 covers 8 bases. Germline lookup yields CDR1 SNHLY and CDR2 FYNNEI. The CDR3 extends over 18 amino acids. With 2 bases clipped from V and 0 bases from J, the junction kept 9 bases outside the gene matches. The CDR3 loop is CASSEWAGGLYSYNEQFF. CDR3 sequence (DNA): TGTGCCAGCAGTGAATGGGCGGGAGGCCTCTACTCCTACAATGAGCAGTTCTTC.

The chain combines TRBV7-2 with TRBJ2-1, with D perhaps TRBD1 (5 bases). Germline CDR1 reads SGHTA; CDR2 reads FQGNSA. V dropped 5 bases and J dropped 10 bases, with 15 bases sitting between them. CDR3 length: 13 residues. CDR3 sequence (DNA): TGTGCCAGCAGCCTAGACCCAGGGCGGGAGCAGTTCTTC. Protein sequence: CASSLDPGREQFF.

This clonotype appeared a single time. The CDR3 nucleotides are TGTGCCAGCAGCCCGGTGACAGGGAACCTCCAAGAGACCCAGTACTTC. Protein sequence: CASSPVTGNLQETQYF. J is TRBJ2-5 and V is TRBV12-3 or TRBV12-4, with TRBD1 identical over 7 bases. Losses at the gene ends were 6 bases for V and 1 base for J; bases not matched to a gene: 11. This CDR3 has 16 amino acids.

The chain couples TRBV28 to TRBJ1-1; maybe TRBD1 (6 bases). Germline CDR1 is MDHEN and CDR2 is SYDVKM. This CDR3 has 13 residues. The V end lost 6 bases, the J end lost 4 bases, and 12 bases lay between the germline ends. CDR3 DNA sequence: TGTGCCAGCAGGCCACAGGGTGGCACTGAAGCTTTCTTT. Residues: CASRPQGGTEAFF.

In its sample, this clonotype was seen once. The junction and the germline gene differ at one end; a read error may be behind it. The J gene is TRBJ2-7, the V gene TRBV7-6; no reliable D call. CDR3 length: 12 residues. Per the germline V gene, CDR1 is SGHVS and CDR2 is FNYEAQ. The CDR3 sequence is CARSSTRYEQYF. The CDR3 DNA sequence: TGTGCCCGCAGCTCGACCCGCTACGAGCAGTACTTC. The full variable domain, in which reference TRBV7-6 and TRBJ2-7 provide the parts outside the CDR3, is GAGVSQSPRYKVTKRGQDVALRCDPISGHVSLYWYRQALGQGPEFLTYFNYEAQQDKSGLPNDRFSAERPEGSISTLTIQRTEQRDSAMYRCARSSTRYEQYFGPGTRLTVT.

V and J are TRBV18 and TRBJ1-1; D is unresolved. CDR3 size: 13 residues. V dropped 5 bases and J dropped 1 base, with 8 bases sitting between them. Germline V CDR1 and CDR2: KGHSH, LQKENI. The CDR3 coding sequence is TGTGCCAGCTCAGCTACAGAGAACACTGAAGCTTTCTTT. Protein product: CASSATENTEAFF.

A word on this clonotype: This could be a read error, since a much larger clone is one nucleotide away. The V gene is TRBV20-1, the J gene TRBJ2-3; D is unclear. V shed 7 bases and J shed 6 bases, with 11 bases lying between them. The CDR3 length is 11 residues. Germline loops: CDR1 DFQATT, CDR2 SNEGSKA (reference sequence). Here the CDR3 DNA reads TGCAGTGATAGTTTCCGGGATACGCAGTATTTT. This encodes CSDSFRDTQYF.

This chain uses TRBV6-1 with TRBJ2-1; 7 positions agree with TRBD1. The CDR3 contains 15 residues. V lost 6 bases to trimming and J lost 5 bases; unmatched junction nucleotides: 10. From germline, CDR1 is MNHNS and CDR2 SASEGT. The CDR3 region is CASRLDRVEHNEQFF. CDR3 in DNA: TGTGCCAGCAGACTCGACAGGGTTGAGCACAATGAGCAGTTCTTC.

CDR3 in amino acids: CASSYRLGVNQPQHF. In DNA form, the CDR3 reads TGTGCCAGCAGTTACCGACTGGGCGTCAATCAGCCCCAGCATTTT. V and J are TRBV6-2 or TRBV6-3 and TRBJ1-5; D is unclear. The CDR3 is 15 amino acids. V was shortened by 2 bases and J by 3 bases, with 11 bases between the two germline ends. Germline CDR1 and CDR2: MNHEY and SVGEGT.